The 15 T cell receptor beta chains in this list originate from one sample, sequenced in a study of beta chain features in type 1 diabetes (dated by TCRdb to the late 2010s). The library was built by means of the immunoSEQ multiplex PCR assay. The entire isolated RNA was reverse transcribed using the High Capacity cDNA Reverse Transcription Kit, and thus expressed TCRB transcripts were sequenced. Imported from immuneACCESS, the table was reduced by TCRdb to in-frame sequences with V and J called. These copies leave out some clones; in studies compared against another copy, an unresolved V gene accounts for under half, and the cause of the remainder is not known. This sample lists about 250,000 clones; over 12% were detected once. The biggest ten clones account for roughly 0.024% of the sample. Sequences were obtained from naive CD4+ T cells from blood. The cell subset or site label, as the study defines it: true naive CD4+ T cells. The receptors derive from a woman in her thirties or forties in good health.

J is TRBJ2-5 and V is TRBV27; D is possibly TRBD2 (5 bases). The J call may be faulty, since TRBJ2-7 better matches the DNA end. The germline V gene has CDR1 MNHEY and CDR2 SMNVEV (reference sequence). The CDR3 has 12 residues. The CDR3 region is CASSFAGNEQYF. CDR3 nucleotide sequence: TGTGCCAGCAGTTTCGCCGGGAACGAGCAGTACTTC.

The rearrangement links TRBV7-2 to TRBJ2-1; D is uncertain. The CDR3 length is 12 residues. Germline-derived CDR1 and CDR2 are SGHTA and FQGNSA. Trimming took off 3 bases at V and 8 bases at J, with 8 bases between the two ends. CDR3 region: CASSLRTDEQFF. CDR3 sequence (DNA): TGTGCCAGCAGCTTGCGCACAGATGAGCAGTTCTTC. Complete variable domain (other parts from reference TRBV7-2 and TRBJ2-1): GAGVSQSPSNKVTEKGKDVELRCDPISGHTALYWYRQSLGQGLEFLIYFQGNSAPDKSGLPSDRFSAERTGGSVSTLTIQRTQQEDSAVYLCASSLRTDEQFFGPGTRLTVL.

This clone was detected only a few times. The V gene is TRBV27, the J gene TRBJ2-1, with TRBD2 identical over 8 bases. V was clipped by 5 bases and J by 3 bases; unmatched bases: 9. Germline CDR1 is MNHEY and CDR2 is SMNVEV (reference sequence). The CDR3 is 16 amino acids. The CDR3 DNA is TGTGCCAGCAGTCCCGGGACTAGAACCTTCTACAATGAGCAGTTCTTC. As protein: CASSPGTRTFYNEQFF.

V is TRBV6-5 and J is TRBJ2-3; 10 bases agree with TRBD2. CDR3 length: 14 residues. The germline V gene has CDR1 MNHEY and CDR2 SVGAGI. V shed 8 bases, J shed 1 base, and the junction held 3 bases outside the gene matches. The chain's CDR3 is CASGLAVGTDTQYF. The CDR3 DNA is TGTGCCAGCGGACTAGCGGTAGGCACAGATACGCAGTATTTT.

In nucleotides, the CDR3 is TGCGCCAGCAGATCACTTCGGGTGGCCGGGGAGCTGTTTTTT. Translated: CASRSLRVAGELFF. The chain has TRBV5-1 and TRBJ2-2, with no clear D. The CDR3 consists of 14 residues. In germline, CDR1 is SGHRS, CDR2 YFSETQ. V was pared by 5 bases and J by 6 bases, with 14 bases between.

The chain combines TRBV5-1 with TRBJ1-5; TRBD1 aligns across 10 bases. V was pared by 0 bases and J by 5 bases, with 5 bases of the junction left unmatched. The CDR3 loop spans 16 amino acids. Germline CDR1 SGHRS, CDR2 YFSETQ. CDR3 loop: CASSLGTGGGDQPQHF. The CDR3, as DNA: TGCGCCAGCAGCTTGGGGACAGGGGGGGGAGATCAGCCCCAGCATTTT.

The chain joins TRBV10-3 to TRBJ2-5; 11 nucleotides line up with TRBD2. In germline, CDR1 is ENHRY, CDR2 SYGVKD. The CDR3 consists of 14 residues. V shed 10 bases, J shed 1 base, and the junction held 5 bases outside the gene matches. The CDR3, as DNA: TGTGCCAGCGGGACTAGCGGCACCCAAGAGACCCAGTACTTC. This translates into CASGTSGTQETQYF.

The chain is built from TRBV18 and TRBJ2-2; TRBD1 matches 8 bases. V trimming: 3 bases; J trimming: 5 bases; junction bases outside the gene matches: 8. The CDR3 has 16 amino acids. The germline V gene has CDR1 KGHSH and CDR2 LQKENI. The CDR3: CASSPAGTGATGELFF. CDR3 coding DNA: TGTGCCAGCTCACCCGCCGGGACAGGAGCGACCGGGGAGCTGTTTTTT.

Only a few counts were recorded for this clone. This chain uses TRBV5-1 with TRBJ2-5; D not certain. CDR1 SGHRS and CDR2 YFSETQ come from the germline V gene. The CDR3 is 13 residues long. V was clipped by 1 base and J by 5 bases, with 9 bases between them. The CDR3 sequence: CASSLSTRETQYF. For the CDR3, the DNA is TGCGCCAGCAGCTTGTCTACGCGCGAGACCCAGTACTTC.

This clone was detected a few times. The chain carries TRBV7-2 and TRBJ2-7; a weak D match, TRBD1 (5 bases). Germline V lookup: CDR1 SGHTA, CDR2 FQGNSA. With 4 bases removed from V and 4 bases from J, the gap between germline ends came to 14 bases. The CDR3 is made up of 14 amino acids. The CDR3 is CASSSFPPGYEQYF. The CDR3 DNA is TGTGCCAGCAGCTCTTTTCCCCCAGGGTACGAGCAGTACTTC.

The chain is built from TRBV14 and TRBJ2-3, with D unresolved. This CDR3 region has 14 residues. V was clipped by 1 base and J by 5 bases, with 10 bases between them. The V gene's germline CDR1 is SGHDN and CDR2 FVKESK. Here the CDR3 reads CASSQVSALDTQYF. The CDR3 DNA follows: TGTGCCAGCAGCCAAGTGTCTGCGTTAGATACGCAGTATTTT.

The V call is TRBV9, the J call TRBJ2-7; 7 nucleotides line up with TRBD2. This CDR3 comprises 16 residues. V lost 4 bases, J lost 0 bases, and 10 bases stayed unmatched. Germline-derived CDR1 and CDR2 are SGDLS and YYNGEE. In nucleotides, the CDR3 is TGTGCCAGCAGCCCGAGGAGCGGGGACCTCTCCTACGAGCAGTACTTC. This encodes CASSPRSGDLSYEQYF.

The count of this clone is one. V usage is TRBV5-4 and J usage is TRBJ2-5; D perhaps matches TRBD2 (5 bases). V lost 3 bases and J 5 bases, leaving 11 bases between the germline ends. The CDR3 covers 13 residues. Germline V gives CDR1 SGHNT, CDR2 YYREEE (reference sequence). Here the CDR3 DNA reads TGTGCCAGCAGCTCTAGCTCGTGGGAGACCCAGTACTTC. Protein product: CASSSSSWETQYF.

The gene calls are TRBV7-2 and TRBJ2-3; D perhaps matches TRBD2 (6 bases). V was pared by 8 bases and J by 1 base, with 13 bases between. Germline V gene sequence: CDR1 SGHTA, CDR2 FQGNSA. The CDR3 loop spans 14 amino acids. The CDR3 protein is CASGQTGGTDTQYF. The CDR3, as DNA: TGTGCCAGCGGGCAGACGGGGGGCACAGATACGCAGTATTTT.

V usage is TRBV6-5 and J usage is TRBJ2-7, with D unresolved. CDR1 and CDR2 (germline): MNHEY, SVGAGI. Trimming left V 5 bases short and J 0 bases short, with 8 bases between. CDR3 size: 13 residues. For the CDR3, the DNA is TGTGCCAGCAGTGCCCCGGGCTCCTACGAGCAGTACTTC. Amino acids: CASSAPGSYEQYF.